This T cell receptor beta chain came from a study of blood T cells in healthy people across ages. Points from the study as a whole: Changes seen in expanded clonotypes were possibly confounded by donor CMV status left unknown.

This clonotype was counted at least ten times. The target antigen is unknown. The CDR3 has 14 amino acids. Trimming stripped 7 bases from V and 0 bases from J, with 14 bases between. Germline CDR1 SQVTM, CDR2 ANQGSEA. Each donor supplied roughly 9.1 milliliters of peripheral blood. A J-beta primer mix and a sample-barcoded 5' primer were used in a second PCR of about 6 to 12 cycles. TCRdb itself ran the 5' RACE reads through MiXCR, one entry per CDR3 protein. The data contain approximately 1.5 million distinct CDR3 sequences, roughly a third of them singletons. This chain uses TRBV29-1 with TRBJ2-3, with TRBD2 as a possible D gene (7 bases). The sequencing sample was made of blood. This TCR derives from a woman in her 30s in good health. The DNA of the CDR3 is TGCAGCGCCGGGGGGCTAGCGAGCACAGATACGCAGTATTTT. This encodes CSAGGLASTDTQYF.